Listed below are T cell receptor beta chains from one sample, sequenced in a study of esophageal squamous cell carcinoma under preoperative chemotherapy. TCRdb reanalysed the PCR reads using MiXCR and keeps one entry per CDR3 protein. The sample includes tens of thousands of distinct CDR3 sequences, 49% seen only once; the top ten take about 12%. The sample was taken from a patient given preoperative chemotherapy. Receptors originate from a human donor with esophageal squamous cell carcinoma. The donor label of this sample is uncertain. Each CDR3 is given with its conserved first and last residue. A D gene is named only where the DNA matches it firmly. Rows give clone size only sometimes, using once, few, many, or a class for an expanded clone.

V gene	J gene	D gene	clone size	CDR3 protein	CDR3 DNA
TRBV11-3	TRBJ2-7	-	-	CASSLGTRSPLF	TGTGCCAGCAGCTTAGGGACCCGTTCCCCCCTCTTC
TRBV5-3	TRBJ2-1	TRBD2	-	CARSFGGEAHNEQFF	TGTGCCAGAAGCTTTGGGGGGGAGGCGCACAATGAGCAGTTCTTC
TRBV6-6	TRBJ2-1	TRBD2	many	CASSRTSGSLDEQFF	TGTGCCAGCAGCAGGACTAGCGGGAGTTTGGATGAGCAGTTCTTC
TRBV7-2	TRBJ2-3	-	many	CASSLDGGSTDTQYF	TGTGCCAGCAGCTTAGATGGCGGGAGCACAGATACGCAGTATTTT
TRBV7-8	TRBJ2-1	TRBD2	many	CASSLGAGGSYNEQFF	TGTGCCAGCAGCTTAGGAGCGGGAGGATCCTACAATGAGCAGTTCTTC
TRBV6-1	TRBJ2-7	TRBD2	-	CASSETSGGYNEQYF	TGTGCCAGCAGTGAAACTAGCGGGGGTTACAATGAGCAGTACTTC
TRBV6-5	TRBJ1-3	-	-	CASSYTSGSGNTIYF	TGTGCCAGCAGTTACACATCGGGCTCTGGAAACACCATATATTTT
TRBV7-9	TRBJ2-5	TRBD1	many	CASSEFQGDEQYF	TGTGCCAGCAGCGAGTTCCAGGGGGATGAGCAGTACTTC
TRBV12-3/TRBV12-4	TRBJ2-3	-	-	CASREGGTQYF	TGTGCCAGCAGGGAGGGGGGTACGCAGTATTTT
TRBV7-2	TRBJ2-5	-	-	CASSVGLASPGQDTQYF	TGTGCCAGCAGCGTGGGGCTAGCGAGTCCGGGCCAAGATACCCAGTACTTC
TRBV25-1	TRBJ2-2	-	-	CASRSTGPNTGELFF	TGTGCCAGCAGATCCACAGGGCCGAACACCGGGGAGCTGTTTTTT
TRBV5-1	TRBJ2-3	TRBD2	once	CAIGGRDGTDTQYF	TGCGCCATTGGGGGGAGGGATGGGACAGATACGCAGTATTTT
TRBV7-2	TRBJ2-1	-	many	CASSLVWAGGPNEQFF	TGTGCCAGCAGCTTAGTTTGGGCTGGGGGGCCGAATGAGCAGTTCTTC
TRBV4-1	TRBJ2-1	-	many	CASSLSGTAINEQFF	TGCGCCAGCAGCCTATCGGGGACTGCCATAAATGAGCAGTTCTTC
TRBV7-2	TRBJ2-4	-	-	CASRPRRTQDIQYF	TGTGCCAGCCGCCCGCGCCGGACCCAAGACATCCAGTACTTC
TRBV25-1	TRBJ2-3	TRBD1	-	CASVPRGQGTRTQYF	TGTGCCAGCGTCCCCCGAGGACAGGGGACGCGTACGCAGTATTTT
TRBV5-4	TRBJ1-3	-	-	CASSSSGTGNTIYF	TGTGCCAGCAGCTCCTCGGGTACTGGAAACACCATATATTTT
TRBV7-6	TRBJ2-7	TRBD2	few	CASRPTSGSFREQYF	TGTGCCAGCAGGCCCACTAGCGGGAGTTTCCGCGAGCAGTACTTC
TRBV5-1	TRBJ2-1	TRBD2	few	CASSPAPSGSHNEQFF	TGCGCCAGCAGCCCGGCGCCTAGCGGGAGTCACAATGAGCAGTTCTTC
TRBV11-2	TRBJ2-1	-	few	CASTHTEEQFF	TGTGCCAGCACCCACACTGAGGAGCAGTTCTTC
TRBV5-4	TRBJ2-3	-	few	CASSLEDTQYF	TGTGCCAGCAGCTTGGAAGATACGCAGTATTTT
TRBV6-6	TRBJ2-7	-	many	CASSYKVSSYNEQYF	TGTGCCAGCAGTTACAAGGTCAGCTCCTACAATGAGCAGTACTTC
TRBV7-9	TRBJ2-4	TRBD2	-	CASSASGGSVSDTQYF	TGTGCCAGCAGCGCCTCGGGCGGGAGTGTCTCAGATACTCAGTACTTC
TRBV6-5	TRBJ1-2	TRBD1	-	CASSYSGQEAGYTF	TGTGCCAGCAGTTACTCGGGACAGGAGGCTGGCTACACCTTC
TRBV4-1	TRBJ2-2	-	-	CASSQERSGLQSTNTGELFF	TGCGCCAGCAGCCAAGAGAGGTCAGGACTTCAATCCACGAACACCGGGGAGCTGTTTTTT
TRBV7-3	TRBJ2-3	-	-	CASIPGGLGGACTKDTQYF	TGTGCCAGCATCCCAGGGGGACTAGGCGGGGCTTGCACCAAAGATACGCAGTATTTT
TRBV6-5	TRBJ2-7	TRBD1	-	CASSFGQGALNSYEQYF	TGTGCCAGCAGTTTTGGACAGGGGGCGCTCAATTCTTACGAGCAGTACTTC
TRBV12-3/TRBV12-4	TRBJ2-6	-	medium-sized	CASSSGANVLTF	TGTGCCAGCAGTTCTGGGGCCAACGTCCTGACTTTC
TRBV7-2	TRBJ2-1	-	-	CASSLIAGAENEQFF	TGTGCCAGCAGCTTAATTGCGGGGGCGGAGAATGAGCAGTTCTTC
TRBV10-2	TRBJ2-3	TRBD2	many	CASSETSGRGDTQYF	TGCGCCAGCAGTGAGACTAGCGGGAGGGGTGATACGCAGTATTTT
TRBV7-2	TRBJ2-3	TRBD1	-	CASSLVRGLLGTNTQYF	TGTGCCAGCAGCTTAGTGAGGGGGCTACTAGGGACAAACACGCAGTATTTT
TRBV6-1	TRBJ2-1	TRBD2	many	CASTRLAGEYSEQFF	TGTGCCAGCACTCGACTAGCGGGAGAGTATTCTGAGCAGTTCTTC
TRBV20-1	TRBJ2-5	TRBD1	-	CSASGTGQTQYF	TGCAGTGCTTCTGGGACAGGTCAGACCCAGTACTTC